The 22 T cell receptor beta chains reported below all come from one sample, sequenced in a study of T cell responses to AZD1222 COVID-19 vaccine. Libraries were prepared by immunoSEQ multiplex PCR; TCRdb keeps only in-frame clonotypes and omits some of them. The sample carries 60,000 to 80,000 clones, less than 90% recorded once. This material consisted of peripheral blood, taken on day 0 of AZD1222 vaccination. All receptors derive from an adult in good health.

As DNA, the CDR3 is TGTGCCAGCAACGGGGGGCTTCGGGAAAAACTGTTTTTT. Amino acid sequence: CASNGGLREKLFF. The chain uses TRBV2 and TRBJ1-4; maybe TRBD1 (6 bases). V was cut by 7 bases and J by 8 bases, with 14 bases left in between. The CDR3 is made up of 13 amino acids. CDR1 is SNHLY, CDR2 FYNNEI, per germline. Together with reference TRBV2 and TRBJ1-4, the CDR3 gives the full variable domain: EPEVTQTPSHQVTQMGQEVILRCVPISNHLYFYWYRQILGQKVEFLVSFYNNEISEKSEIFDDQFSVERPDGSNFTLKIRSTKLEDSAMYFCASNGGLREKLFFGSGTQLSVL.

The V gene is TRBV4-2, the J gene TRBJ2-3, with 8 positions matching TRBD2. CDR3 length: 17 amino acids. V lost 0 bases and J lost 3; bases outside the gene matches: 8. Germline V gene data show CDR1 as LGHNA and CDR2 as YNFKEQ. The CDR3, as DNA: TGTGCCAGCAGCCAAGAGGGGTACGGGGGGGATACAGATACGCAGTATTTT. Residues: CASSQEGYGGDTDTQYF.

The chain links TRBV6-5 to TRBJ1-1; D not resolved. Trimming cost V 7 bases and J 0 bases, with 12 bases left between them. The CDR3 contains 14 residues. Germline values: CDR1 MNHEY, CDR2 SVGAGI. CDR3 protein: CASTKSGMNTEAFF. For the CDR3, the DNA is TGTGCCAGCACCAAAAGCGGAATGAACACTGAAGCTTTCTTT.

The chain joins TRBV3-1 (or the pseudogene TRBV3-2) to TRBJ1-4; 9 bases line up with TRBD1. CDR1 LGHDT and CDR2 YNNKEL come from the germline V gene (reference sequence). CDR3 length: 15 residues. Trimming took 3 bases from V and 7 from J; bases not matched to a gene: 6. CDR3 protein: CASSHPGQGGEKLFF. DNA for the CDR3: TGTGCCAGCAGCCATCCGGGACAGGGCGGTGAAAAACTGTTTTTT.

The chain employs TRBV13 and TRBJ2-5; TRBD1 matches at 12 bases. This CDR3 is built from 16 residues. V lost 0 bases to trimming and J lost 6 bases; unmatched junction nucleotides: 5. In germline, CDR1 is PRHDT, CDR2 FYEKMQ (reference sequence). CDR3 region: CASSLGGTGGAQTQYF. The CDR3, as DNA: TGTGCCAGCAGCTTAGGGGGGACAGGGGGCGCCCAGACCCAGTACTTC.

The chain uses TRBV6-1 and TRBJ1-3; TRBD1 might be the D (6 bases). Germline V lookup: CDR1 MNHNS, CDR2 SASEGT. The CDR3 covers 16 residues. V was clipped by 4 bases and J by 1 base, with 14 bases between them. The CDR3 DNA reads TGTGCCAGCAGTGGGAAAGGGGGGGGTTCTGGAAACACCATATATTTT. It yields the protein CASSGKGGGSGNTIYF.

This CDR3 is CASSSYTGRVTNEQFF. In DNA form, the CDR3 reads TGTGCCAGCAGCTCTTACACAGGGAGGGTAACCAATGAGCAGTTCTTC. The chain carries TRBV11-3 and TRBJ2-1, with a possible D match to TRBD2 (7 bases). This CDR3 comprises 16 residues. V gave up 4 bases and J gave up 6 bases, with 19 bases separating them. Germline CDR1 SGHNT, CDR2 YENEEA.

The gene calls are TRBV28 and TRBJ1-5; D remains ambiguous. The CDR3 is made up of 13 amino acids. The germline V and J ends were trimmed by 8 bases and 4 bases, with 12 bases remaining between them. Germline values: CDR1 MDHEN, CDR2 SYDVKM. CDR3 bases: TGTGCCAGCTGGGGAACCAGGAATCAGCCCCAGCATTTT. This codes for CASWGTRNQPQHF.

Remarks on this clone: Different DNA sequences within this sample yield the same CDR3. This chain links TRBV6-5 with TRBJ1-5; D is possibly TRBD1 (6 bases). The germline CDR1 and CDR2 sequences are MNHEY and SVGAGI. V lost 5 bases, J lost 2 bases, and 7 bases lay in between. CDR3 length: 13 residues. CDR3: CASSRQGNQPQHF. CDR3 nucleotide sequence: TGTGCCAGCAGTCGACAGGGCAATCAGCCCCAGCATTTT.

The CDR3 loop reads CASSLVPAGTNSPLHF. As DNA, the CDR3 is TGTGCCAGCAGCTTAGTTCCCGCAGGGACCAATTCACCCCTCCACTTT. The chain employs TRBV7-6 and TRBJ1-6; D might be TRBD1 (5 bases). Trimming removed 1 base from V and 7 bases from J, with 14 bases in between. There are 16 residues in the CDR3. Per the germline V gene, CDR1 is SGHVS and CDR2 is FNYEAQ.

V is TRBV4-1 and J is TRBJ2-5; D may be TRBD1 or TRBD2 (5 bases each). Trimming took 4 bases from V and 5 from J, leaving 20 bases between them. The CDR3 loop spans 16 amino acids. Germline V gene data show CDR1 as MGHRA and CDR2 as YSYEKL. The CDR3 bases are TGCGCCAGCAGCCTCGGGGACCTGACACCCACTGAGACCCAGTACTTC. The encoded protein is CASSLGDLTPTETQYF.

The sample holds one count of this clone. The rearrangement uses TRBV11-2 and TRBJ1-3; D not certain. The germline CDR1 and CDR2 sequences are SGHAT and FQNNGV. The CDR3 covers 19 residues. V was cut by 5 bases and J by 0 bases, with 23 bases left in between. CDR3 loop: CASSIGVPGRLDSGNTIYF. CDR3 sequence (DNA): TGTGCCAGCAGCATTGGGGTGCCGGGGAGGCTAGACTCTGGAAACACCATATATTTT.

The J gene is TRBJ1-6, the V gene TRBV16; D unresolved. Germline CDR1 and CDR2: KGHSY and FQNENV. The CDR3 runs 16 residues. The germline V and J ends were trimmed by 1 base and 3 bases, with 10 bases remaining between them. The CDR3 region is CASSQWMGGYNSPLHF. CDR3 sequence (DNA): TGTGCCAGCAGCCAATGGATGGGCGGCTATAATTCACCCCTCCACTTT. Using reference TRBV16 and TRBJ1-6 for the parts outside the CDR3, the full variable domain is GEEVAQTPKHLVRGEGQKAKLYCAPIKGHSYVFWYQQVLKNEFKFLISFQNENVFDETGMPKERFSAKCLPNSPCSLEIQATKLEDSAVYFCASSQWMGGYNSPLHFGNGTRLTVT.

In this sample, this clone turned up once. The chain employs TRBV10-3 and TRBJ1-2; 8 bases align to TRBD1. Trimming took 6 bases from V and 4 from J; bases not matched to a gene: 7. Germline V CDR1 and CDR2: ENHRY, SYGVKD. The CDR3 is 14 residues long. CDR3 residues: CAISFGTGSYGYTF. In DNA form, the CDR3 reads TGTGCCATCAGCTTTGGGACAGGATCCTATGGCTACACCTTC.

This clone was seen just once. The rearrangement uses TRBV10-3 and TRBJ2-7; TRBD1 aligns across 9 bases. The CDR3 contains 16 residues. CDR1 ENHRY and CDR2 SYGVKD come from the germline V gene. Trimming cost V 6 bases and J 6 bases; bases outside gene matches: 15. The CDR3 nucleotides read TGTGCCATCAGCCCCCCGTCAGGACAGGGGAAGGGCGAGCAGTACTTC. It yields the protein CAISPPSGQGKGEQYF.

The chain joins TRBV28 to TRBJ1-1; 12 bases line up with TRBD1. This CDR3 contains 15 residues. Germline CDR1 MDHEN, CDR2 SYDVKM. Trimming took 5 bases from V and 10 from J; bases not matched to a gene: 11. The CDR3 DNA follows: TGTGCCAGCAGTCCAATCCGGGACAGGGGGCTGGTAGCTTTCTTT. It encodes CASSPIRDRGLVAFF. The complete variable domain, with remaining parts taken from reference TRBV28 and TRBJ1-1, reads DVKVTQSSRYLVKRTGEKVFLECVQDMDHENMFWYRQDPGLGLRLIYFSYDVKMKEKGDIPEGYSVSREKKERFSLILESASTNQTSMYLCASSPIRDRGLVAFFGQGTRLTVV.

The V call is TRBV6-5, the J call TRBJ1-3, with TRBD1 identical over 7 bases. Looked up from germline, CDR1 is MNHEY and CDR2 is SVGAGI. Losses at the gene ends were 0 bases for V and 4 bases for J; bases not matched to a gene: 6. There are 16 residues in the CDR3. CDR3 region: CASSYSLTGAGNTIYF. DNA of the CDR3: TGTGCCAGCAGTTACTCCTTAACAGGGGCCGGAAACACCATATATTTT.

The chain has TRBV7-3 and TRBJ2-7; 8 positions match TRBD1. Germline loops: CDR1 SGHTA, CDR2 FQGTGA. The ends lost 4 bases at V and 9 bases at J; junction bases unmatched: 14. The CDR3 contains 15 residues. The CDR3 DNA is TGTGCCAGCAGCTCCGGACAGGGAAGTGGGTCGGCGCAGTACTTC. It is translated as CASSSGQGSGSAQYF.

This chain links TRBV19 with TRBJ2-3; 11 bases match TRBD2. Germline CDR1 and CDR2: LNHDA and SQIVND (reference sequence). Trimming removed 5 bases from V and 2 bases from J; junction bases left unmatched: 6. The CDR3 is 16 amino acids. CDR3 protein: CASSPRGLADTDTQYF. DNA of the CDR3: TGTGCCAGTAGTCCCAGGGGACTAGCGGACACAGATACGCAGTATTTT.

CDR3 in amino acids: CASSSPPGGSTNEKLFF. The CDR3 DNA follows: TGTGCCAGCAGCTCACCCCCGGGGGGCTCTACTAATGAAAAACTGTTTTTT. The chain uses TRBV7-2 and TRBJ1-4; possibly TRBD1 for D (6 bases). The CDR3 is made up of 17 amino acids. V gave up 4 bases and J gave up 2 bases, with 17 bases separating them. Germline values: CDR1 SGHTA, CDR2 FQGNSA.

J is TRBJ2-6 and V is TRBV7-9; no clear D gene. Trimming removed 5 bases at V and 2 bases at J, with 10 bases between. Germline values: CDR1 SEHNR, CDR2 FQNEAQ (reference sequence). This CDR3 is 15 amino acids long. The CDR3: CASSPSGAGANVLTF. The CDR3 region has the DNA TGTGCCAGCAGCCCGTCGGGCGCTGGGGCCAACGTCCTGACTTTC.

The J gene is TRBJ1-2, the V gene TRBV29-1; D unclear. This CDR3 comprises 10 residues. V was trimmed by 3 bases and J by 8 bases, leaving 7 bases between them. Germline V gene data show CDR1 as SQVTM and CDR2 as ANQGSEA. CDR3 in amino acids: CSVDLGGYTF. DNA for the CDR3: TGCAGCGTTGATCTTGGGGGCTACACCTTC.